This TCR beta chain was identified during a study of immunodeficiency (dated by TCRdb to the late 2010s). Study-wide context: The repertoires were analyzed to search for VDJ recombination defects and oligoclonality. The full study reports these points: Severe oligoclonality, judged by top-100 and total clonotype frequencies, was seen in patient CD8+ but not CD4+ T cells. In the entropy comparisons of patients against healthy controls, patients were shown as n=3 (open circles), and an effect of thymic development was suggested only as a possibility. Between patients and controls, productive entropy and V-J pairing of CD4+ T cells looked similar.

From its cysteine to its phenylalanine, the CDR3 spans 15 amino acids. CDR3 DNA only is kept here, 45 bases in frame from base 1. The germline V gene (reference sequence) supplies CDR1 SGHNT and CDR2 YYREEE. Trimming takes 0 bases from V and 8 bases from J, and the germline ends sit 14 bases apart. Patients showed reduced numbers of naive CD4 T cells and, even more so, naive CD8 T cells, along with expanded effector memory subpopulations. CD3+CD4+ T cells were sorted from fresh PBMCs before TCR sequencing. A word on this clone: Its target antigen remains unknown. No clone much larger than this one lies a single base away; base qualities are absent.

Genomic DNA was isolated using the QIAamp DNA Blood Mini Kit and then sent out for immunoSEQ repertoire analysis. CDR3 regions were amplified by multiplex PCR from a standard quantity of genomic DNA template. An Illumina platform was used to sequence the PCR products. For the original study's pipeline: Sequences were mapped to a reference, using V, D and J gene definitions from IMGT. A nearest-neighbor clustering algorithm merged closely related sequences to remove PCR and sequencing errors. V, D and J usage was analyzed in productive unique and total sequences using ImmunoSEQ Analyzer tools and R version 3.6.1. TCRdb provides this immuneACCESS table in a form limited to in-frame rearrangements. Some clones are lacking; in checked studies, under half of them reflect an unresolved V gene, and why the rest are absent is not known. V and J calls plus clone size are reproduced from that table; the DNA served to infer D and trimming. The sample table holds 2,000 to 2,500 clones, of which about nine tenths were seen once. The ten top clones hold 19% of the sample.

This receptor was taken from a woman aged 18-35 years with POLD1 deficiency. Specimen: CD4+ T cells from blood. The rearrangement joined TRBV5-4 to TRBJ1-4, with the D gene not confidently named. In nucleotides, the sequence is TGTGCCAGCAGCTTGGGGACTCTAGCCTCCGAAAAACTGTTTTTT. This codes for CASSLGTLASEKLFF.